The clone carrying this T cell receptor beta chain was observed a few times. These data originate in a study of blood T cells in healthy people across ages. Study-level information: Capturing about one barcoded beta molecule per two T cells was achieved by template switching.

The study recruited healthy Caucasian donors from Russia who were aged about 6 to 90. Total RNA was extracted at no less than 5.5 micrograms per sample. The CDR3 contains 15 residues. In germline, CDR1 is MDHEN, CDR2 SYDVKM. The use of a sample-barcoded 5' primer and a J-beta primer mix characterized a second PCR of roughly 7 to 11 cycles. The template-switch adaptor was a 5' adaptor with 12 random nucleotides. It tagged each cDNA molecule. A single record per CDR3 protein comes from TCRdb applying MiXCR to the 5' RACE reads. The table lists approximately 1,100,000 distinct CDR3 sequences, around 45% of them singletons.

The TCR originated in a woman aged 55 to 70 in good health. The chain combines TRBV28 with TRBJ2-4; D call uncertain. The J call may be in error: the DNA end matches TRBJ2-7 better. The sequencing sample was made of blood. CDR3 region: CASSDAVRRSYEQYF. The CDR3 bases are TGTGCCAGCAGCGACGCGGTTCGAAGGTCCTACGAGCAGTACTTC.